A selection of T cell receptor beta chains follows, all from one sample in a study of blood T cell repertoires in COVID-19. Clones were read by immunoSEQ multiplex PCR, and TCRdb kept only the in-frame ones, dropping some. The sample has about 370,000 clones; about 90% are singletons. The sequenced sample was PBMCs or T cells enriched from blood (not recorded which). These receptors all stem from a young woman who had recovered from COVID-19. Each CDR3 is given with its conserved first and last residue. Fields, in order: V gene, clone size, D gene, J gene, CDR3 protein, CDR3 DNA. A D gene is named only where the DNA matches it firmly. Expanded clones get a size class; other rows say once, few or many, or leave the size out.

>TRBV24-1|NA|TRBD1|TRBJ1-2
CATSDPTGGYGYTF
TGTGCCACCAGTGACCCAACAGGGGGGTATGGCTACACCTTC
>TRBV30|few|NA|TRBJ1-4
CAWSWTANPTNEKLFF
TGTGCCTGGAGTTGGACAGCGAATCCAACTAATGAAAAACTGTTTTTT
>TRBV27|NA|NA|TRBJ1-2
CASSPSWVGGRYGYTF
TGTGCCAGCAGTCCCTCATGGGTTGGCGGCCGCTATGGCTACACCTTC
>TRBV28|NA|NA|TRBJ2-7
CASSLGVWEQYF
TGTGCCAGCAGTCTGGGAGTTTGGGAGCAGTACTTC
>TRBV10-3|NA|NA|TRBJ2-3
CAISPTVPPQYF
TGTGCCATCAGCCCGACAGTCCCCCCGCAGTATTTT
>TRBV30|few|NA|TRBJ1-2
CAWSRQAMYGYTF
TGTGCCTGGAGTCGACAGGCAATGTATGGCTACACCTTC
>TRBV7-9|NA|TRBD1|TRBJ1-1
CASSLTGGSGTEAFF
TGTGCCAGCAGCTTAACAGGGGGCTCCGGCACTGAAGCTTTCTTT
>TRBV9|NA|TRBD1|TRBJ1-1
CASSAQTGTEAFF
TGTGCCAGCAGCGCCCAGACAGGGACTGAAGCTTTCTTT
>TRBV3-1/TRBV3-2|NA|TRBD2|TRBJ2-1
CASSQGGLAGYNEQFF
TGTGCCAGCAGCCAGGGAGGACTAGCGGGGTACAATGAGCAGTTCTTC
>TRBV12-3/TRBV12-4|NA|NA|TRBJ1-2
CASSLARGDGYTF
TGTGCCAGCAGTTTAGCCAGGGGTGATGGCTACACCTTC
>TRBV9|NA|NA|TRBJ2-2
CASSVGLASGELFF
TGTGCCAGCAGCGTAGGCTTAGCCAGCGGGGAGCTGTTTTTT
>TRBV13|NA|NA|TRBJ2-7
CASSLGAGQSYEQYF
TGTGCCAGCAGCTTAGGGGCGGGACAGTCCTACGAGCAGTACTTC
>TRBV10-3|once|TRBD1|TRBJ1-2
CAISGTGMDYGYTF
TGTGCCATAAGCGGGACAGGGATGGACTATGGCTACACCTTC
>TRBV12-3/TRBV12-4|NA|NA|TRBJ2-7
CASSFGVNYEQYF
TGTGCCAGCAGTTTCGGGGTCAACTACGAGCAGTACTTC
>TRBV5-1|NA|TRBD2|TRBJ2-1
CASSLEILPSGGDNEQFF
TGCGCCAGCAGCTTGGAGATTCTTCCTAGCGGGGGAGACAATGAGCAGTTCTTC
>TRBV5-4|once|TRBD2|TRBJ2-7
CASSQPTGGMSYEQYF
TGTGCCAGCAGCCAGCCGACCGGGGGGATGTCCTACGAGCAGTACTTC
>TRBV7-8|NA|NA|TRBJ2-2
CASNLPGLNTGELFF
TGTGCCAGCAACCTCCCTGGACTCAACACCGGGGAGCTGTTTTTT
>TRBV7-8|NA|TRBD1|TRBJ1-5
CASSHGGTAYSNQPQHF
TGTGCCAGCAGCCATGGCGGGACAGCTTATAGCAATCAGCCCCAGCATTTT
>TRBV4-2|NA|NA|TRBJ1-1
CASSQLLGGGNTEAFF
TGTGCCAGCAGCCAGCTCCTGGGGGGGGGAAACACTGAAGCTTTCTTT
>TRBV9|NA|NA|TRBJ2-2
CASSGSVDTGELFF
TGTGCCAGCAGCGGGTCGGTGGACACCGGGGAGCTGTTTTTT
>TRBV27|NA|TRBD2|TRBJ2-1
CASRTSGSHNEQFF
TGTGCCAGCAGGACTAGCGGGAGTCACAATGAGCAGTTCTTC
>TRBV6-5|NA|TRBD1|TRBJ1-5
CASTPQGFQPQHF
TGTGCCAGCACCCCACAGGGGTTTCAGCCCCAGCATTTT
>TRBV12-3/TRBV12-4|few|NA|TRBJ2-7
CASRRTASYEQYF
TGTGCCAGCAGAAGGACAGCCTCCTACGAGCAGTACTTC
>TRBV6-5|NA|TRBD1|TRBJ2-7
CASSYRTPGQGGEQYF
TGTGCCAGCAGTTACCGAACCCCGGGACAGGGGGGCGAGCAGTACTTC
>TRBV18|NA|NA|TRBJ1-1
CASSPTAGGKTEAFF
TGTGCCAGCTCACCTACGGCCGGGGGAAAGACTGAAGCTTTCTTT
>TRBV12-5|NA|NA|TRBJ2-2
CASGLGTLNTGELFF
TGTGCTAGTGGTTTGGGGACACTTAACACCGGGGAGCTGTTTTTT
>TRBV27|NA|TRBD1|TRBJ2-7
CASSLGQAGEQYF
TGTGCCAGCAGTTTAGGACAGGCCGGCGAGCAGTACTTC
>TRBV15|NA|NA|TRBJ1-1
CATSRDHRAATEAFF
TGTGCCACCAGCAGAGATCACAGGGCGGCCACTGAAGCTTTCTTT
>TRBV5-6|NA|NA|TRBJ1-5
CASSLSGQPQHF
TGTGCCAGCAGCTTGTCAGGGCAGCCCCAGCATTTT
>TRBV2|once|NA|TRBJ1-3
CASRPYRAAGNTIYF
TGTGCCAGCAGACCCTACAGGGCAGCTGGAAACACCATATATTTT
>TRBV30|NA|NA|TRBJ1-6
CAARQDFSYNSPLHF
TGTGCCGCAAGACAGGACTTCTCCTATAATTCACCCCTCCACTTT
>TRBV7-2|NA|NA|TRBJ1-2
CASSETPRGTYGYTF
TGTGCCAGCAGCGAAACCCCCCGCGGAACCTATGGCTACACCTTC
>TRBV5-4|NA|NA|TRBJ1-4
CASSLGGITNEKLFF
TGTGCCAGCAGCTTGGGAGGAATAACTAATGAAAAACTGTTTTTT
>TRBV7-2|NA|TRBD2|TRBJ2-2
CASSLGGGAVAGELFF
TGTGCCAGCAGCTTAGGCGGGGGGGCCGTAGCCGGGGAGCTGTTTTTT
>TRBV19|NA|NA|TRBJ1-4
CASSIGRDSAPNEKLFF
TGTGCCAGTAGTATAGGGCGCGACAGTGCACCTAATGAAAAACTGTTTTTT
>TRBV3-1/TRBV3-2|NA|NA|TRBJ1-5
CASSQLPKNQPQHF
TGTGCCAGCAGCCAGCTACCAAAAAATCAGCCCCAGCATTTT
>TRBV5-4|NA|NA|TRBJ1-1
CASSGRGDTEAFF
TGTGCCAGCAGTGGTCGGGGGGACACTGAAGCTTTCTTT
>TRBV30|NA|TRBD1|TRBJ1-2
CAWSVPTGNYGYTF
TGTGCCTGGAGTGTCCCGACAGGGAACTATGGCTACACCTTC
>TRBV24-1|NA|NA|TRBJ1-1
CATSDSDSTEAFF
TGTGCCACCAGTGATTCAGACAGCACTGAAGCTTTCTTT
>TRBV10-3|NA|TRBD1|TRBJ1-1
CAISPGQGSREAFF
TGTGCCATCAGTCCGGGACAGGGATCCCGTGAAGCTTTCTTT
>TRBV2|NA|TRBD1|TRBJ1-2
CASSERRGRESAYGYTF
TGTGCCAGCAGTGAGCGGAGGGGGCGCGAAAGTGCCTATGGCTACACCTTC
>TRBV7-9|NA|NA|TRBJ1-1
CASSFLRRGNTEAFF
TGTGCCAGCAGCTTCTTGAGGCGCGGGAACACTGAAGCTTTCTTT
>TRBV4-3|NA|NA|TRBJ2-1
CASSQDASLGEQFF
TGCGCCAGCAGCCAAGACGCTAGCTTGGGGGAGCAGTTCTTC
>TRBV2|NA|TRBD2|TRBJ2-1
CASRPGLDFNEQFF
TGTGCCAGCAGACCGGGACTAGATTTCAATGAGCAGTTCTTC